Shown below are 9 T cell receptor beta chains from a single sample sequenced in a study of blood T cell repertoires in COVID-19. Profiled with immunoSEQ multiplex PCR; TCRdb holds only in-frame clones, not every one. The sample holds roughly 250,000 clones, approximately 85% seen once. The sequencing sample was made of PBMCs or T cells enriched from blood (not recorded which). These receptors all stem from a woman between 45 and 65 years old who had recovered from COVID-19.

V gene TRBV6-5 combines with J gene TRBJ1-5; 9 positions agree with TRBD1. This CDR3 has 14 amino acids. CDR1 is MNHEY and CDR2 is SVGAGI in the germline V gene. V lost 5 bases and J lost 6; bases outside the gene matches: 5. The CDR3, as DNA: TGTGCCAGCAGTCCGGGACAGGGTAGTCAGCCCCAGCATTTT. Translating it yields CASSPGQGSQPQHF.

This clone occurred a few times. The V call is TRBV27, the J call TRBJ2-5; 13 nucleotides agree with TRBD2. Germline CDR1 is MNHEY and CDR2 is SMNVEV (reference sequence). The trim removed 6 bases at V and 9 bases at J, leaving 4 bases unmatched. The CDR3 is made up of 13 amino acids. CDR3 bases: TGTGCCAGCAGGACTAGCGGGGGGCGGGCCCAGTACTTC. It codes for CASRTSGGRAQYF.

The genes are TRBV18 and TRBJ2-1; 7 bases fit TRBD1. V shed 4 bases and J 16 bases; nucleotides not matched to a gene: 13. Germline V gene lookup returns CDR1 KGHSH and CDR2 LQKENI. The CDR3 is made up of 13 amino acids. CDR3 protein: CASSLHNRDSFFF. The CDR3 DNA follows: TGTGCCAGCTCACTACATAACCGGGACAGTTTTTTCTTC.

The chain combines TRBV5-6 with TRBJ2-3; 10 bases agree with TRBD2. CDR1 and CDR2 (germline): SGHDT, YYEEEE. CDR3 length equals 15 residues. J gave up 2 bases and V 4 bases, and 4 bases lay outside the gene matches. This CDR3 is CASSQGLAYTDTQYF. The DNA of the CDR3 is TGTGCCAGCAGCCAGGGACTAGCGTACACAGATACGCAGTATTTT.

This clone turned up a few times. V usage is TRBV7-9 and J usage is TRBJ2-7, with TRBD1 as a possible D gene (6 bases). This CDR3 spans 13 amino acids. Germline CDR1 and CDR2: SEHNR and FQNEAQ (reference sequence). With 4 bases removed from V and 1 base from J, the gap between germline ends came to 8 bases. The CDR3 DNA follows: TGTGCCAGCAGCTCGACAGGTTCCTACGAGCAGTACTTC. Its translation: CASSSTGSYEQYF.

This clone was detected many times. This chain links TRBV28 with TRBJ2-1; D gene unclear. This CDR3 spans 11 amino acids. CDR1 is MDHEN and CDR2 is SYDVKM in the germline V gene. The V gene lost 6 bases and the J gene lost 8 bases, with 8 bases spanning the gap. The CDR3 DNA follows: TGTGCCAGCAGGTTAGGCTATGAGCAGTTCTTC. The encoded protein is CASRLGYEQFF.

In nucleotides, the CDR3 is TGTGCCAGCAGCTCAAGGACTAGCGGGAACAATGAGCAGTTCTTC. This translates into CASSSRTSGNNEQFF. The genes are TRBV11-3 and TRBJ2-1; 12 positions agree with TRBD2. The CDR3 runs to 15 residues. The V gene end was trimmed by 4 bases and the J gene end by 5 bases; junction bases not matched to a gene: 3. Looked up from germline, CDR1 is SGHNT and CDR2 is YENEEA.

This chain connects TRBV21-1 to TRBJ1-1; the table assigns TRBD1, which was not confirmed against the DNA. TRBV21-1 is shown as a pseudogene. The CDR3 sequence is 18 residues long. The CDR3 DNA reads as TGTGCCAGCAGCAAAGCGCAGGGGGACACCCTCATGAACACTGAAGCTTTCTTT. This codes for CASSKAQGDTLMNTEAFF.

This clone occurred a few times. This chain links TRBV14 with TRBJ2-4; 10 bases line up with TRBD2. V was clipped by 6 bases and J by 7 bases; unmatched bases: 9. This CDR3 region has 15 residues. Germline V CDR1 and CDR2: SGHDN, FVKESK. The CDR3 DNA reads as TGTGCCAGCAGTCACCCGGGACTAGCGAATAACATTCAGTACTTC. It encodes CASSHPGLANNIQYF.